The clone carrying this T cell receptor (beta chain) was seen only once. Its antigen is undetermined. Per the germline V gene, CDR1 is LNHDA and CDR2 is SQIVND (reference sequence). This CDR3 has 15 amino acids. V was clipped by 3 bases and J by 0 bases, with 9 bases between them. TCRdb analysed the 5' RACE reads with MiXCR anew, one entry per CDR3 protein. The sample lists 100,000 to 150,000 distinct CDR3 sequences, about 6% occurring once. The data stem from a study of T-cell memory formation after mild COVID-19. Study results and caveats: Contracting clones from day 15 to 85 had balanced CD4/CD8; later expanders favoured CD4+.

The clonotype comes from an adult woman who had mild COVID-19 (a few samples of this study predate the infection). Cell type and time point are not known. The sample taken for sequencing was PBMCs or a T cell subset sorted from them (not recorded which). The gene calls are TRBV19 and TRBJ1-5, with a weak D call TRBD1 (5 bases). CDR3 in DNA: TGTGCCAGTAGTATGCAGGGATATAGCAATCAGCCCCAGCATTTT. It yields the protein CASSMQGYSNQPQHF.